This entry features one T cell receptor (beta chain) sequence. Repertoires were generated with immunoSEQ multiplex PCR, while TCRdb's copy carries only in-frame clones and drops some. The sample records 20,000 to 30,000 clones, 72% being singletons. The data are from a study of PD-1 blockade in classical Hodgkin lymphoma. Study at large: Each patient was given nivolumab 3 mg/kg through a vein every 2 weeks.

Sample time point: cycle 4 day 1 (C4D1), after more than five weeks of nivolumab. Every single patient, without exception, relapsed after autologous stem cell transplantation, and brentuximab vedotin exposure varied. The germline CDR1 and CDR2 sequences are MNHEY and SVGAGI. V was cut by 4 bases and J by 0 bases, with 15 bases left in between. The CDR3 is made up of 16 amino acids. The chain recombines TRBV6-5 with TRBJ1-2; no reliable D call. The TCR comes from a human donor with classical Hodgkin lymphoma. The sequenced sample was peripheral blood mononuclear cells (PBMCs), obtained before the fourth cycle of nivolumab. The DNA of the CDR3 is TGTGCCAGCAGTTTGGACGGGCTCGGGGCTAACTATGGCTACACCTTC. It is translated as CASSLDGLGANYGYTF.